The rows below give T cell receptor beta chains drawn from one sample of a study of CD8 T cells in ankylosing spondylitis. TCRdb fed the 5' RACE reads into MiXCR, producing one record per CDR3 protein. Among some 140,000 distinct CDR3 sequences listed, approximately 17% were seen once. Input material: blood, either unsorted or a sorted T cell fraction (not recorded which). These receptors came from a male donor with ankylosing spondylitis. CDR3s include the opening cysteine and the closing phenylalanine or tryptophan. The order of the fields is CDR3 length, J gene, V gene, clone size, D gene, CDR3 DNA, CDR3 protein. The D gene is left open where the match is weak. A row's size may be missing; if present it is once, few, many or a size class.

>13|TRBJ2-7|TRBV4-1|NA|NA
TGCGCCAGCAGCCGGCCAGGGGTCTACGAGCAGTACTTC
CASSRPGVYEQYF
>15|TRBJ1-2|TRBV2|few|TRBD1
TGTGCCAGCAAGGACAGGGCTCGTCCCTACTATGGCTACACCTTC
CASKDRARPYYGYTF
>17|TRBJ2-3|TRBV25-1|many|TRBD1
TGTGCCAGCAGAAGCCGCCGGGACAGGCGGAGCACAGATACGCAGTATTTT
CASRSRRDRRSTDTQYF
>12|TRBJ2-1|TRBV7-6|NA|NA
TGTGCCAGCAGCACCGCGGGCTATGAGCAGTTCTTC
CASSTAGYEQFF
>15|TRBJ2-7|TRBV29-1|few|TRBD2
TGCAGCGTTGAGGGGACTAGCGGGAGTAGTTACGAGCAGTACTTC
CSVEGTSGSSYEQYF
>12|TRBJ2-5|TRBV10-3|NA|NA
TGTGCCATCAGTGAACAGGAAGAGACCCAGTACTTC
CAISEQEETQYF
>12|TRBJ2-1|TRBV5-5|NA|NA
TGTGCCAGCAGCTCCGACAGGAATGAGCAGTTCTTC
CASSSDRNEQFF
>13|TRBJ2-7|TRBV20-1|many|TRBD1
TGCAGTGCTGGTGAGGGGGCCCCCTACGAGCAGTACTTC
CSAGEGAPYEQYF
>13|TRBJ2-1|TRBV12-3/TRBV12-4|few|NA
TGTGCCAGCAGTTTTAGTCCATTCGAAGAGCAGTTCTTC
CASSFSPFEEQFF
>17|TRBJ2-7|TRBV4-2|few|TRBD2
TGTGCCAGCAGCCAACACCCACTAGCGGGAGCAACCTACGAGCAGTACTTC
CASSQHPLAGATYEQYF
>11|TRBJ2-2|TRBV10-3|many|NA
TGTGCCATCTCCCACACCGGGGAGCTGTTTTTT
CAISHTGELFF
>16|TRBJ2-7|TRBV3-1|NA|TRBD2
TGTGCCAGCAGCCAAGAGGGGACTAGCGGATCCTACGAGCAGTACTTC
CASSQEGTSGSYEQYF
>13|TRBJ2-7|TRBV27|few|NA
TGTGCCAGCAGTTTAGGTAGGACCTACGAGCAGTACTTC
CASSLGRTYEQYF
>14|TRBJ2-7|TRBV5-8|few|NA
TGTGCCAGCAGACATGTAGTTTATAACGACGAGCAGTACTTC
CASRHVVYNDEQYF
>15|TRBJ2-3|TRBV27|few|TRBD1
TGTGCCAGCAGTCCATGGACAGGGTACGAAGATACGCAGTATTTT
CASSPWTGYEDTQYF
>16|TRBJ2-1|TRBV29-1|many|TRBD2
TGCAGCGTTGAAAGCGGGGCTAGCTCATACTACAATGAGCAGTTCTTC
CSVESGASSYYNEQFF
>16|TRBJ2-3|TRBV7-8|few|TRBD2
TGTGCCAGCAGCTTATCAATAGCGGGAGAAATGAATACGCAGTATTTT
CASSLSIAGEMNTQYF
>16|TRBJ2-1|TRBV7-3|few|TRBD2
TGTGCCAGCAGCCTACTAGCGGGAGGGCCTTACAATGAGCAGTTCTTC
CASSLLAGGPYNEQFF
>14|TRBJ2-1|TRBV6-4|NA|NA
TGTGCCAGCAGTGCTGGGCGGGATAGCGATGAGCAGTTCTTC
CASSAGRDSDEQFF
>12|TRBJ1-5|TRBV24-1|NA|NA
TGTGCCACCAGTGACCGACTCCAGCCCCAGCATTTT
CATSDRLQPQHF
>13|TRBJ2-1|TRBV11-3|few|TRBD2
TGTGCCAGCAGCTTAGGAGCGGGGGCAAGGCAGTTCTTC
CASSLGAGARQFF
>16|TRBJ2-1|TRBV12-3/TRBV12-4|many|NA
TGTGCCAGCAGTGTGCTGGTCGAACCAACCCCAAATGAGCAGTTCTTC
CASSVLVEPTPNEQFF
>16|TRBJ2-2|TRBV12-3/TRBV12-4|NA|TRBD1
TGTGCCAGCAGTTCTCCTGGACAGGGACCCACCGGGGAGCTGTTTTTT
CASSSPGQGPTGELFF
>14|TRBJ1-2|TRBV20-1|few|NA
TGCAGTGCTCCCCTCCCCAGACTAAACTATGGCTACACCTTC
CSAPLPRLNYGYTF
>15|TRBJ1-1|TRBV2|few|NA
TGTGCCAGCATTCCGGTTGGGGGGAGGAGCACTGAAGCTTTCTTT
CASIPVGGRSTEAFF
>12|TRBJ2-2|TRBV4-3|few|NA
TGCGCCAGCAGCCAAAGGACAGAGGAGCTGTTTTTT
CASSQRTEELFF
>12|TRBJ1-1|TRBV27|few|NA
TGTGCCAGCAGTTTAATTGGCGCTGAAGCTTTCTTT
CASSLIGAEAFF
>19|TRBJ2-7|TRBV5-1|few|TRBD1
TGCGCCAGCAGCTTGGCCGAGGGACAGGGATCTTTAAGCTCCTACGAGCAGTACTTC
CASSLAEGQGSLSSYEQYF
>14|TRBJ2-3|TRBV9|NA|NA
TGTGCCAGCAGCACCCAATTCCCGCAGGATACGCAGTATTTT
CASSTQFPQDTQYF
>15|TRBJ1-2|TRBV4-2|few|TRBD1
TGTGCCAGCAGCCCTCGGACAGGACACCTAGGAGGCTACACCTTC
CASSPRTGHLGGYTF
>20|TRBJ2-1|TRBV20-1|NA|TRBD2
TGCAGTGCTAGAGACTTGGGGGGACTAGCGGGATGGAGCTCCTACAATGAGCAGTTCTTC
CSARDLGGLAGWSSYNEQFF
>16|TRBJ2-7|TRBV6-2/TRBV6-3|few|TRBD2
TGTGCCAGCAGTTACTCGCGGGAGGGGTTCTCCTACGAGCAGTACTTC
CASSYSREGFSYEQYF
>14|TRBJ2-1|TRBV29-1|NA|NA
TGCAGCGTGGGGACTGCCTCGGTATACAATGAGCAGTTCTTC
CSVGTASVYNEQFF
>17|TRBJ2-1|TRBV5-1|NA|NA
TGCGCCAGCAGCTTGGCGTGGAGAATCGACAGGGAGGGCGAGCAGTTCTTC
CASSLAWRIDREGEQFF
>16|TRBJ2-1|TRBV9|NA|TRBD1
TGTGCCAGCAGCCCCGGGACAGGGACCTCCTACAATGAGCAGTTCTTC
CASSPGTGTSYNEQFF
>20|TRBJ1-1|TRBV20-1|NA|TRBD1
TGCAGTGCGTCAGGTCCTCTTTCCGGGACAGGGGGTGATGAGTGGACTGAAGCTTTCTTT
CSASGPLSGTGGDEWTEAFF
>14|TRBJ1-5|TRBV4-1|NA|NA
TGCGCCAGCAGCCAAGTACGGGACTATCAGCCCCAGCATTTT
CASSQVRDYQPQHF
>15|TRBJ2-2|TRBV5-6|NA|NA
TGTGCCAGCAGCCCTCTCGCGGAGAACACCGGGGAGCTGTTTTTT
CASSPLAENTGELFF
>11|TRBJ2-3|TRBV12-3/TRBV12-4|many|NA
TGTGCCAGTACTAGCACAGATACGCAGTATTTT
CASTSTDTQYF
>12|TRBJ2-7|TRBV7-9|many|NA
TGTGCCAGCACGGAGGATCCCCACGAGCAGTACTTC
CASTEDPHEQYF
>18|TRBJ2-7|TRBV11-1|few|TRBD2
TGTGCCAGCAGCCTAGCGGGCACAAGCGGAAAGTCCTCCTACGAGCAGTACTTC
CASSLAGTSGKSSYEQYF
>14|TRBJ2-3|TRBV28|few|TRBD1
TGTGCCAGCAGTATACAGGGGGTGACAGATACGCAGTATTTT
CASSIQGVTDTQYF
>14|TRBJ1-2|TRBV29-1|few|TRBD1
TGCAGCGTAAGAGGGGGCGAGGCTAACTATGGCTACACCTTC
CSVRGGEANYGYTF
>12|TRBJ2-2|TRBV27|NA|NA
TGTGCCAGCAGCGGGCGCACCGGGGAGCTGTTTTTT
CASSGRTGELFF
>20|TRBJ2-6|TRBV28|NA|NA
TGTGCCAGCAGTTACACACCGGGACTCGTACTTCCCTCTGGGGCCAACGTCCTGACTTTC
CASSYTPGLVLPSGANVLTF
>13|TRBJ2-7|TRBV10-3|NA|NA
TGTGCCATCGCCGACAGCTACGGATACGAGCAGTACTTC
CAIADSYGYEQYF
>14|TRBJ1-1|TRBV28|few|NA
TGTGCCAGCAGTTTTTGGCAGGGAGGGGCTGAAGCTTTCTTT
CASSFWQGGAEAFF
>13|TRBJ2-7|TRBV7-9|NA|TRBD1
TGTGCCAGCCGGGACAGTTTGTCCTACGAGCAGTACTTC
CASRDSLSYEQYF
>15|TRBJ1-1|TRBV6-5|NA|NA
TGTGCCAGCAGTTTCCTTGACAGCTTGAACACTGAAGCTTTCTTT
CASSFLDSLNTEAFF
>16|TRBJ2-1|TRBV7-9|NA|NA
TGTGCCAGCACAAGACGGGGTGCTAGCTCCTACAATGAGCAGTTCTTC
CASTRRGASSYNEQFF
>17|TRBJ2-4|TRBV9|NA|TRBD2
TGTGCCAGCAGCCACCCCCAGGCTAGCGGGAAGGCAAACATTCAGTACTTC
CASSHPQASGKANIQYF
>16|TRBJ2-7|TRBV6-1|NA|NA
TGTGCCAGTGTCGCGGGCCGGGGAGGACCTAACTACGAGCAGTACTTC
CASVAGRGGPNYEQYF
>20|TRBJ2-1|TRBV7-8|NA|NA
TGTGCCAGCAGCTTAGCTTATAGGGCACAAGCTCAGAGCTCCTACAATGAGCAGTTCTTC
CASSLAYRAQAQSSYNEQFF
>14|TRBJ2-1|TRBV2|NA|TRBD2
TGTGCCAGCAGCCCATCCTTGCTAGCGGGAGAGCAGTTCTTC
CASSPSLLAGEQFF
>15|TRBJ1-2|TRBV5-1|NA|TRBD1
TGCGCCAGCAGCCAAGGACAGGGGGCGTTAACTGGCTACACCTTC
CASSQGQGALTGYTF